One TCR beta chain is described in this entry. Trimming took 10 bases from V and 4 from J; bases not matched to a gene: 9. Germline CDR1 reads LGHNA; CDR2 reads YNFKEQ. CDR3 length equals 13 residues. Each 20-30 mg portion of unsorted bulk tissue served as the source for co-extraction of RNA and DNA. Every tumor was sampled at five separate regions. This sample was included in a study of tumor-infiltrating lymphocytes in primary liver carcinoma. Making TCR beta cDNA involved approximately 0.5 ug total RNA and a constant-region primer. The TCR beta library was amplified through three nested multiplex PCR rounds in a modified ARM-PCR procedure. TRBV1-TRBV30 forward primers and a C-beta reverse primer were used in the first two PCR rounds, which each ran for approximately 9 cycles. TCRdb re-analysed the multiplex PCR reads in MiXCR, keeping a single row per CDR3 protein. The sample comprises 75,000 to 90,000 distinct CDR3 sequences, 55% to 85% of which are singletons, and around 19% rests with the top ten.

The V gene is TRBV4-2, the J gene TRBJ1-1; 7 bases are a match to TRBD1. Specimen: liver tumor tissue from sampling region 1. As to subset: tumor region T1, superior pole. The sequence was collected from a man aged 35 to 55 with primary liver carcinoma and hepatitis B virus infection. CDR3 nucleotides: TGTGCCATTAGCCAAGAGGGGGCCACTGAAGCTTTCTTT. The encoded protein is CAISQEGATEAFF.